Below are 30 T cell receptor beta chains sequenced from a single sample in a study of cytomegalovirus exposure and HLA in healthy donors. Amplification used 60 Vbeta primers and 13 Jbeta primers. Generated by immunoSEQ multiplex PCR, the TCRdb table keeps only in-frame clones and is missing some. The sample consists of 75,000 to 95,000 clones, around 80% of them appearing once. The sequencing sample was made of PBMCs. The receptors here all came from a male donor in good health and CMV-seropositive.

The chain links TRBV19 to TRBJ2-7, with TRBD1 matching over 8 bases. CDR1 and CDR2 (germline): LNHDA, SQIVND (reference sequence). V dropped 3 bases and J dropped 7; count of bases not matched to a gene: 5. This CDR3 is 13 amino acids long. CDR3 nucleotides: TGTGCCAGTAGTATTGACAGGGGACGGGAGCAGTACTTC. Amino acid sequence: CASSIDRGREQYF.

J is TRBJ2-1 and V is TRBV7-6, with 9 bases aligning to TRBD2. The V and J ends lost 3 bases and 7 bases, in that order; junction bases with no gene match: 7. The CDR3 runs to 15 residues. Germline-derived CDR1 and CDR2 are SGHVS and FNYEAQ. CDR3 bases: TGTGCCAGCAGCTTGAGTCTAGCGGGGATGAATGAGCAGTTCTTC. Translated: CASSLSLAGMNEQFF. The full variable domain, its missing parts supplied by reference TRBV7-6 and TRBJ2-1, is GAGVSQSPRYKVTKRGQDVALRCDPISGHVSLYWYRQALGQGPEFLTYFNYEAQQDKSGLPNDRFSAERPEGSISTLTIQRTEQRDSAMYRCASSLSLAGMNEQFFGPGTRLTVL.

The chain is built from TRBV10-3 and TRBJ2-1; 7 bases line up with TRBD1. V gave up 3 bases and J gave up 3 bases; unmatched junction bases: 5. CDR3 length: 15 amino acids. The germline gives CDR1 ENHRY, CDR2 SYGVKD. The CDR3 region has the DNA TGTGCCATCAGTGACGGGGACAGAAACTACAATGAGCAGTTCTTC. It encodes CAISDGDRNYNEQFF.

The chain uses TRBV27 and TRBJ2-7, with 7 bases aligning to TRBD2. Trimming at V came to 4 bases and at J to 5 bases, leaving 11 bases not matched to a gene. Germline V gene sequence: CDR1 MNHEY, CDR2 SMNVEV (reference sequence). The CDR3 sequence is 15 residues long. The CDR3 nucleotides read TGTGCCAGCAGTTCCTTAGAGGGAGGGCCCGACGAGCAGTACTTC. This encodes CASSSLEGGPDEQYF.

V usage is TRBV15 and J usage is TRBJ2-7; 9 bases match TRBD2. Germline V gives CDR1 LNHNV, CDR2 YYDKDF (reference sequence). This CDR3 has 15 residues. V shed 5 bases, J shed 1 base, and the junction held 6 bases outside the gene matches. CDR3 DNA sequence: TGTGCCACCAGCGGACGTAGCGGGAGTTCCTACGAGCAGTACTTC. This codes for CATSGRSGSSYEQYF.

The CDR3 reads CASSLGGGRANEQFF. In DNA form, the CDR3 reads TGCGCCAGCAGCTTGGGAGGCGGGAGGGCCAATGAGCAGTTCTTC. V usage is TRBV5-1 and J usage is TRBJ2-1, with 9 bases lining up with TRBD2. Germline values: CDR1 SGHRS, CDR2 YFSETQ. The V gene end was trimmed by 0 bases and the J gene end by 6 bases; junction bases not matched to a gene: 4. This CDR3 has 15 amino acids.

CDR3 protein: CASSQLYRQGADTEAFF. The CDR3 DNA reads TGCGCCAGCAGCCAACTCTACCGACAGGGGGCTGACACTGAAGCTTTCTTT. This chain connects TRBV4-1 to TRBJ1-1; TRBD1 aligns across 10 bases. This CDR3 region has 17 residues. J was trimmed by 3 bases and V by 2 bases; bases with no gene match: 9. Per the germline V gene, CDR1 is MGHRA and CDR2 is YSYEKL.

The V and J genes are TRBV19 and TRBJ1-2; D remains ambiguous. Germline CDR1 is LNHDA and CDR2 is SQIVND (reference sequence). Trimming took 4 bases from V and 4 from J, leaving 10 bases between them. This CDR3 is built from 13 residues. CDR3 protein: CASSNAQRYGYTF. CDR3 bases: TGTGCCAGTAGTAACGCACAACGCTATGGCTACACCTTC. The whole variable domain, remainder taken from reference TRBV19 and TRBJ1-2, is DGGITQSPKYLFRKEGQNVTLSCEQNLNHDAMYWYRQDPGQGLRLIYYSQIVNDFQKGDIAEGYSVSREKKESFPLTVTSAQKNPTAFYLCASSNAQRYGYTFGSGTRLTVV.

The V gene is TRBV18, the J gene TRBJ2-3; no definite D call. Trimming removed 0 bases at V and 3 bases at J, with 13 bases between. This CDR3 region has 16 residues. Germline loops: CDR1 KGHSH, CDR2 LQKENI. The CDR3 is CASSPPRRLMTDTQYF. In nucleotides, the CDR3 is TGTGCCAGCTCACCACCGAGGCGACTCATGACAGATACGCAGTATTTT.

CDR3 nucleotide sequence: TGTGCCAGCAGCTTAACTGCCGGGTACAATGAGCAGTTCTTC. Translated: CASSLTAGYNEQFF. The V call is TRBV7-6, the J call TRBJ2-1; D is unclear. Germline V lookup: CDR1 SGHVS, CDR2 FNYEAQ. V was trimmed by 2 bases and J by 4 bases, leaving 9 bases between them. The CDR3 consists of 14 residues. The full variable domain, its missing parts supplied by reference TRBV7-6 and TRBJ2-1, is GAGVSQSPRYKVTKRGQDVALRCDPISGHVSLYWYRQALGQGPEFLTYFNYEAQQDKSGLPNDRFSAERPEGSISTLTIQRTEQRDSAMYRCASSLTAGYNEQFFGPGTRLTVL.

The gene calls are TRBV29-1 and TRBJ2-7; perhaps TRBD2 as D (5 bases). With 5 bases removed from V and 2 bases from J, the gap between germline ends came to 7 bases. CDR3 size: 11 residues. Per the germline V gene, CDR1 is SQVTM and CDR2 is ANQGSEA. The CDR3 DNA reads as TGCAGCGTTTTCGGGACCTACGAGCAGTACTTC. It encodes CSVFGTYEQYF.

This clone turned up a few times. The V call is TRBV18, the J call TRBJ1-1; no reliable D call. The CDR3 is 14 residues long. Germline V lookup: CDR1 KGHSH, CDR2 LQKENI. Between the trimmed V and J ends, which lost 3 bases and 0 bases, there was a span of 8 bases. CDR3 loop: CASSPIGVNTEAFF. The CDR3 region has the DNA TGTGCCAGCTCACCGATCGGTGTGAACACTGAAGCTTTCTTT.

The chain employs TRBV5-1 and TRBJ1-1, with D possibly matching TRBD1 (6 bases). Trimming left V 8 bases short and J 0 bases short, with 11 bases between. Germline assignment: CDR1 SGHRS and CDR2 YFSETQ. The CDR3 sequence is 13 residues long. CDR3 sequence (DNA): TGCGCCAGTGAGAGGACAGTGAACACTGAAGCTTTCTTT. It specifies CASERTVNTEAFF.

This chain links TRBV28 with TRBJ1-2; D is unclear. Per the germline V gene, CDR1 is MDHEN and CDR2 is SYDVKM. Trimming left V 4 bases short and J 5 bases short, with 5 bases between. The CDR3 contains 11 residues. Written as DNA, the CDR3 is TGTGCCAGCAGTTCACAGTATGGCTACACCTTC. This gives the protein CASSSQYGYTF.

The chain couples TRBV5-6 to TRBJ1-3; 9 bases are shared with TRBD1. The junction had 9 bases not matched to a gene; V was cut back by 4 bases and J by 7 bases. Germline V CDR1 and CDR2: SGHDT, YYEEEE. This CDR3 spans 15 amino acids. CDR3 DNA: TGTGCCAGCAGCCAAAAAAGGACAGGGGAGAACACCATATATTTT. Amino acid sequence: CASSQKRTGENTIYF.

V gene TRBV7-9 combines with J gene TRBJ2-5; 10 bases agree with TRBD1. CDR3 length: 15 residues. Germline CDR1 reads SEHNR; CDR2 reads FQNEAQ (reference sequence). The V and J ends lost 1 base and 1 base, in that order; junction bases with no gene match: 0. The CDR3 spells CASSLGTGGQETQYF. As DNA, the CDR3 is TGTGCCAGCAGCTTAGGGACAGGGGGCCAAGAGACCCAGTACTTC.

The V call is TRBV27, the J call TRBJ2-7; TRBD1 agrees at 8 bases. The V gene end was trimmed by 9 bases and the J gene end by 3 bases; junction bases not matched to a gene: 7. The germline V gene has CDR1 MNHEY and CDR2 SMNVEV (reference sequence). The CDR3 has 13 residues. The chain's CDR3 is CASGRGHLYEQYF. DNA of the CDR3: TGTGCCAGTGGCAGGGGGCATCTCTACGAGCAGTACTTC.

This chain uses TRBV2 with TRBJ1-5; D unresolved. The CDR3 is 12 amino acids. The V end was cut by 7 bases, the J end by 3 bases, with 7 bases between. Germline CDR1 and CDR2: SNHLY and FYNNEI. This CDR3 is CASNGDNQPQHF. The CDR3, as DNA: TGTGCCAGCAACGGTGACAATCAGCCCCAGCATTTT.

The chain carries TRBV5-4 and TRBJ2-7, with 7 bases that match TRBD2. Trimming removed 4 bases from V and 2 bases from J; junction bases left unmatched: 6. This CDR3 spans 14 amino acids. The germline V gene has CDR1 SGHNT and CDR2 YYREEE (reference sequence). The CDR3 region has the DNA TGTGCCAGCAGCGGGGAGACTAGCCCCTACGAGCAGTACTTC. Translating gives CASSGETSPYEQYF.

The V and J genes are TRBV11-2 and TRBJ2-7, with D hard to call. This CDR3 is built from 13 residues. The V gene's germline CDR1 is SGHAT and CDR2 FQNNGV. Trimming took 5 bases from V and 7 from J, leaving 15 bases between them. The CDR3 loop is CASSLQQLREQYF. The CDR3 nucleotides read TGTGCCAGCAGCCTTCAACAGCTACGAGAGCAGTACTTC.

The chain couples TRBV28 to TRBJ2-7; 7 positions agree with TRBD1. The germline V gene has CDR1 MDHEN and CDR2 SYDVKM. V shed 10 bases and J 2 bases; nucleotides not matched to a gene: 8. This CDR3 contains 13 residues. The CDR3 reads CATPGQSPYEQYF. CDR3 coding DNA: TGTGCCACACCGGGACAGAGCCCCTACGAGCAGTACTTC. The full variable domain, its missing parts supplied by reference TRBV28 and TRBJ2-7, is DVKVTQSSRYLVKRTGEKVFLECVQDMDHENMFWYRQDPGLGLRLIYFSYDVKMKEKGDIPEGYSVSREKKERFSLILESASTNQTSMYLCATPGQSPYEQYFGPGTRLTVT.

The chain links TRBV5-5 to TRBJ2-7; D is ambiguous. Trimming shortened V by 5 bases and J by 6 bases, and 12 bases separated the two germline ends. Germline V CDR1 and CDR2: SGHKS, YYEKEE (reference sequence). The CDR3 runs 12 residues. CDR3 nucleotides: TGTGCCAGCAGTCCCCCAACGGTCGAGCAGTACTTC. It yields the protein CASSPPTVEQYF.

The V and J genes are TRBV4-2 and TRBJ2-2, with D maybe TRBD1 (5 bases). Trimming took off 1 base at V and 3 bases at J, with 9 bases between the two ends. CDR1 LGHNA and CDR2 YNFKEQ come from the germline V gene. The CDR3 has 15 residues. Here the CDR3 reads CASSQVGRDTGELFF. The CDR3 DNA reads TGTGCCAGCAGCCAAGTTGGCAGGGACACCGGGGAGCTGTTTTTT.

The chain joins TRBV5-1 to TRBJ2-2; 10 nucleotides match TRBD2. Trimming cost V 0 bases and J 6 bases; bases outside gene matches: 5. Germline CDR1 reads SGHRS; CDR2 reads YFSETQ. The length of the CDR3 is 16 residues. The CDR3 DNA reads TGCGCCAGCAGCTTGGGACTAGCGGGCCCCCCCGGGGAGCTGTTTTTT. Protein sequence: CASSLGLAGPPGELFF.

DNA of the CDR3: TGTGCCATCAGTGAGTCGCCCGGTTCCGAGCAGTACTTC. The encoded protein is CAISESPGSEQYF. The chain is built from TRBV10-3 and TRBJ2-7; D remains ambiguous. The CDR3 consists of 13 residues. V was shortened by 0 bases and J by 6 bases, with 9 bases between the two germline ends. The germline V gene encodes CDR1 ENHRY and CDR2 SYGVKD.

The chain is built from TRBV30 and TRBJ1-2; the D is unclear. Germline CDR1 GTSNPN, CDR2 SVGIG (reference sequence). V was cut by 4 bases and J by 2 bases, with 11 bases left in between. This CDR3 has 13 residues. CDR3 sequence (DNA): TGTGCCTGGAAAGCGGGCAGGAACTATGGCTACACCTTC. Amino acid sequence: CAWKAGRNYGYTF. The full variable domain, its missing parts supplied by reference TRBV30 and TRBJ1-2, is SQTIHQWPATLVQPVGSPLSLECTVEGTSNPNLYWYRQAAGRGLQLLFYSVGIGQISSEVPQNLSASRPQDRQFILSSKKLLLSDSGFYLCAWKAGRNYGYTFGSGTRLTVV.

This chain joins TRBV11-2 and TRBJ1-5; TRBD1 might be the D (5 bases). Germline loops: CDR1 SGHAT, CDR2 FQNNGV. V dropped 0 bases and J dropped 4 bases, with 7 bases sitting between them. The CDR3 covers 14 residues. The CDR3 spells CASSLEGVNQPQHF. The DNA of the CDR3 is TGTGCCAGCAGCTTAGAAGGGGTAAATCAGCCCCAGCATTTT.

The rearrangement uses TRBV28 and TRBJ1-5; TRBD1 matches 12 bases. With V trimmed by 6 bases and J by 7 bases, 4 bases remained unmatched. CDR3 length: 14 amino acids. CDR1 MDHEN and CDR2 SYDVKM come from the germline V gene. The CDR3 here is CASRGTGGRQPQHF. For the CDR3, the DNA is TGTGCCAGCAGAGGGACAGGGGGCAGACAGCCCCAGCATTTT.

The CDR3 coding sequence is TGTGCCAGCAGTGATCGGGGGGCTCCAGGCAATCAGCCCCAGCATTTT. It codes for CASSDRGAPGNQPQHF. The J gene is TRBJ1-5, the V gene TRBV2; tentatively, D is TRBD1 (6 bases). Germline-derived CDR1 and CDR2 are SNHLY and FYNNEI. The CDR3 contains 16 residues. Trimming took off 3 bases at V and 2 bases at J, with 14 bases between the two ends.

This clone was detected a few times. The chain joins TRBV10-2 to TRBJ1-5; D is perhaps TRBD1 (5 bases). The germline gives CDR1 WSHSY, CDR2 SAAADI. The CDR3 runs 16 residues. V lost 0 bases and J 15 bases, leaving 24 bases between the germline ends. The CDR3 loop reads CASSESIGQGISSPHF. Written as DNA, the CDR3 is TGCGCCAGCAGTGAGTCGATAGGACAAGGGATATCTTCGCCGCATTTT.